This T cell receptor beta chain originates from a study of cytomegalovirus exposure and HLA in healthy donors. The donors formed part of the approximately 130-subject validation cohort, distinct from the roughly 640-subject first cohort. Worth noting for this clone: The antigen is not known.

The CDR3 is made up of 14 amino acids. In germline, CDR1 is SGHRS, CDR2 YFSETQ. After removal of 4 bases from V and 7 bases from J, the junction contained 8 bases not matched to a gene. Assay: immunoSEQ multiplex PCR; the TCRdb copy retains only in-frame clones and omits some. The sample records about 200,000 clones, around 86% being singletons. General study points: The tendency of first-cohort TCR clusters to co-occur in the 120 or so validation repertoires was the finding of a later analysis. Specificity for CMV antigens was confirmed in vitro for three of the CMV-associated chains.

Sequencing input: PBMCs. This receptor was obtained from a woman younger than 30 in good health and CMV-seropositive. This rearrangement joins TRBV5-1 to TRBJ1-2, with TRBD1 matching 9 bases. For the CDR3, the DNA is TGCGCCAGCAGCCCAGGGACAGGGAGTCGTGGCTACACCTTC. Protein product: CASSPGTGSRGYTF. The full variable domain, completed using reference TRBV5-1 and TRBJ1-2, is KAGVTQTPRYLIKTRGQQVTLSCSPISGHRSVSWYQQTPGQGLQFLFEYFSETQRNKGNFPGRFSGRQFSNSRSEMNVSTLELGDSALYLCASSPGTGSRGYTFGSGTRLTVV.